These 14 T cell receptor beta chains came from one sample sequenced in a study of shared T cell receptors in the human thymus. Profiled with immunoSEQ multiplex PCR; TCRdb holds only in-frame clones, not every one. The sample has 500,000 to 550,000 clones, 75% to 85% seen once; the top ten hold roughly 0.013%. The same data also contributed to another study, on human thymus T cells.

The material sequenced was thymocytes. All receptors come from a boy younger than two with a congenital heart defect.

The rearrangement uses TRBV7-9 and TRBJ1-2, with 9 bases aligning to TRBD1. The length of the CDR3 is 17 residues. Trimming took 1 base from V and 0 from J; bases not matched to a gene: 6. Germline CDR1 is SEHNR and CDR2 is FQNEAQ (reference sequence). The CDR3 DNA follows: TGTGCCAGCAGCTTAGTACAGGGGGCCCTAGCTAACTATGGCTACACCTTC. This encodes CASSLVQGALANYGYTF.

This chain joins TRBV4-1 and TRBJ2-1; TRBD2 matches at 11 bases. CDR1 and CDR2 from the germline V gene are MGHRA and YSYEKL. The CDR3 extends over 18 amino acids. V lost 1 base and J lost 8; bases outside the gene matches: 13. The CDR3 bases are TGCGCCAGCAGCCAAGTAAGTAGACTAGCGGGAAAAGGGGATGAGCAGTTCTTC. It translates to CASSQVSRLAGKGDEQFF.

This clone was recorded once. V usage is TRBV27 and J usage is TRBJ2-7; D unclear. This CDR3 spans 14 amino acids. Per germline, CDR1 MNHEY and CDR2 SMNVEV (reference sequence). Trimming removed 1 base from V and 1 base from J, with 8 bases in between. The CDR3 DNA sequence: TGTGCCAGCAGTTTATACAGCTCTTCCTACGAGCAGTACTTC. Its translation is CASSLYSSSYEQYF.

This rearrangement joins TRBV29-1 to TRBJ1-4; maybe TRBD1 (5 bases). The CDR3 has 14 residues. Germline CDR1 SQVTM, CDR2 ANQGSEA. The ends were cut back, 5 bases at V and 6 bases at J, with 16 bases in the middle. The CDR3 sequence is CSVNLQGTDEKLFF. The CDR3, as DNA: TGCAGCGTTAACCTGCAGGGTACGGATGAAAAACTGTTTTTT.

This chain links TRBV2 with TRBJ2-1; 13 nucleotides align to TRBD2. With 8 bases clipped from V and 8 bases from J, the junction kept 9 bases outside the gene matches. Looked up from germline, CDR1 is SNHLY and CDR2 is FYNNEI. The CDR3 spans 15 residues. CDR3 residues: CASRPLAGGIDEQFF. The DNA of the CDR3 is TGTGCCAGCCGTCCACTAGCGGGAGGGATCGATGAGCAGTTCTTC. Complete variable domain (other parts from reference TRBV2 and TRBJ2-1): EPEVTQTPSHQVTQMGQEVILRCVPISNHLYFYWYRQILGQKVEFLVSFYNNEISEKSEIFDDQFSVERPDGSNFTLKIRSTKLEDSAMYFCASRPLAGGIDEQFFGPGTRLTVL.

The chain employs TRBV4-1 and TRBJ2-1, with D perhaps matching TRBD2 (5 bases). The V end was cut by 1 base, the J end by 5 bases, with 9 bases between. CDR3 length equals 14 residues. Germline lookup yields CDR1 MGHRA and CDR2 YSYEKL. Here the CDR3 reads CASSQVSGNNEQFF. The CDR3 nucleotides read TGCGCCAGCAGCCAAGTAAGCGGAAACAATGAGCAGTTCTTC.

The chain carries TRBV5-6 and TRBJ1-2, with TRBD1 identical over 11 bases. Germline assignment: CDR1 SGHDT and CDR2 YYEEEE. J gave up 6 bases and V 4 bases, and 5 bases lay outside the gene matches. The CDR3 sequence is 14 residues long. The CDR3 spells CASSGKGQGDGYTF. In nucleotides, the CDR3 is TGTGCCAGCAGCGGAAAGGGACAGGGGGATGGCTACACCTTC.

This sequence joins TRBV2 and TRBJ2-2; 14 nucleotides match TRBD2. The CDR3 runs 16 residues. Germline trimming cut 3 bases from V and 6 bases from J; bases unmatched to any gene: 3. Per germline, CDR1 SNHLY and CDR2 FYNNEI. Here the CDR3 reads CASSETSGRGPGELFF. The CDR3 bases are TGTGCCAGCAGTGAGACTAGCGGGAGGGGGCCCGGGGAGCTGTTTTTT.

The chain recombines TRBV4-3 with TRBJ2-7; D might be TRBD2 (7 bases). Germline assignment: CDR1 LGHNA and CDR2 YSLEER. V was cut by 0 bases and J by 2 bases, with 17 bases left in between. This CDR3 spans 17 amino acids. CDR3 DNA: TGCGCCAGCAGCCAAGATTTTAATGGAGGGGGGGCCTACGAGCAGTACTTC. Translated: CASSQDFNGGGAYEQYF.

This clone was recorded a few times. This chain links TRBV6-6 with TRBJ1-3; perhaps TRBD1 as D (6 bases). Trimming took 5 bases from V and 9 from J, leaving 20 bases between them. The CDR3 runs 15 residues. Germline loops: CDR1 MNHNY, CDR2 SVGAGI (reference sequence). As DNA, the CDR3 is TGTGCCAGCAGTGCCTCCCGGACAGAAGTCATCACCATATATTTT. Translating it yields CASSASRTEVITIYF.

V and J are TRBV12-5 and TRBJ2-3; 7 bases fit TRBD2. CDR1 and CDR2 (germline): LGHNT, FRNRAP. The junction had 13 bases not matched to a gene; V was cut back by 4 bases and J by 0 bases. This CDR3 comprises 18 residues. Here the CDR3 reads CASGWGTSAQTSTDTQYF. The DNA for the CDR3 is TGTGCTAGTGGTTGGGGTACTAGCGCCCAAACTAGCACAGATACGCAGTATTTT. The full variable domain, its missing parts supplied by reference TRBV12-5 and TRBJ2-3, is DARVTQTPRHKVTEMGQEVTMRCQPILGHNTVFWYRQTMMQGLELLAYFRNRAPLDDSGMPKDRFSAEMPDATLATLKIQPSEPRDSAVYFCASGWGTSAQTSTDTQYFGPGTRLTVL.

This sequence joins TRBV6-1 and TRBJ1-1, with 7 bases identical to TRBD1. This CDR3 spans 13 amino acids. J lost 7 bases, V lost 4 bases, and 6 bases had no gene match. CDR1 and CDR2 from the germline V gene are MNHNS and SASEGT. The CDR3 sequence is CASSVGGGSEAFF. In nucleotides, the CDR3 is TGTGCCAGCAGTGTAGGAGGGGGCAGTGAAGCTTTCTTT.

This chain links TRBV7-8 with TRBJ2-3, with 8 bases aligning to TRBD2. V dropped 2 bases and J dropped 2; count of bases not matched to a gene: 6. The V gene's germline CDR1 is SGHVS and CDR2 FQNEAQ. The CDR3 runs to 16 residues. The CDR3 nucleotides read TGTGCCAGCAGCTTACCGGGAGGGCCGGCCACAGATACGCAGTATTTT. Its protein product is CASSLPGGPATDTQYF.

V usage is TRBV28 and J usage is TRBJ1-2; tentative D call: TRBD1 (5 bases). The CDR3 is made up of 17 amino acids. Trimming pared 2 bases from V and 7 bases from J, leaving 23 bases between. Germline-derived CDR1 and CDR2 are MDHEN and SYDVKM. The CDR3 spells CASSLPTFGGYRSGYTF. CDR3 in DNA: TGTGCCAGCAGTTTACCCACTTTCGGGGGGTATCGGTCTGGCTACACCTTC.